The clone carrying this T cell receptor (delta chain) was seen a handful of times. Different DNA sequences within this sample yield the same CDR3. This specimen belongs to a study of gamma-delta chains in newborns, infants, children. Study-level information: Polyclonal expansion of innate γδ T cells after birth follows microbial exposure.

TCRdb reran clone calling via CATT on the reads. The sample shows about 15,000 delta-chain clones, around 7% of them seen only once. This TCR derives from a child who was a newborn, infant or young child, either healthy, febrile or measles-vaccinated (not recorded which). The specimen was blood.

The DNA of the CDR3 is TGTGCCTGTGACACCGTGGGATACGGCAGCTCCTGGGACACCCGACAGATGTTTTTC. It translates to CACDTVGYGSSWDTRQMFF. This chain uses TRDV2 with TRDJ3; 8 nucleotides match TRDD3. This CDR3 spans 19 amino acids. Trimming removed 0 bases from V and 0 bases from J; junction bases left unmatched: 6. Looked up from germline, CDR1 is GEAIGNYY and CDR2 is EKD.